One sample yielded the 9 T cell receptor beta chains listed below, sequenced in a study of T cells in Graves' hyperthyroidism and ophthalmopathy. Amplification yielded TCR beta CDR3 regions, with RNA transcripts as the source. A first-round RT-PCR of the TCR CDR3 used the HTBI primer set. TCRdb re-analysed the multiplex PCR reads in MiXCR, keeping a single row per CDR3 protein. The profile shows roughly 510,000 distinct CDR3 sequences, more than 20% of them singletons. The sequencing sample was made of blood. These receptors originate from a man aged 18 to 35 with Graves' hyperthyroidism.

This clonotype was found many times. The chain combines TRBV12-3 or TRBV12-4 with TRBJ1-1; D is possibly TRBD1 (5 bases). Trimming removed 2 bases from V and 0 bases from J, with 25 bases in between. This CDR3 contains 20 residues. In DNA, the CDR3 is TGTGCCAGCAGTTTACTTACGGTTGTGGGCAGGGACTCGCTGAACACTGAAGCTTTCTTT. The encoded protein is CASSLLTVVGRDSLNTEAFF.

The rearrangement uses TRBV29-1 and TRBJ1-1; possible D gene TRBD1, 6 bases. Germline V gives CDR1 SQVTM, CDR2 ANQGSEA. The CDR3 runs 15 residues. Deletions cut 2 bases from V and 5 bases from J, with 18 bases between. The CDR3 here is CSVEWGGGRRTEAFF. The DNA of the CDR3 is TGCAGCGTTGAATGGGGGGGCGGTCGGAGAACTGAAGCTTTCTTT.

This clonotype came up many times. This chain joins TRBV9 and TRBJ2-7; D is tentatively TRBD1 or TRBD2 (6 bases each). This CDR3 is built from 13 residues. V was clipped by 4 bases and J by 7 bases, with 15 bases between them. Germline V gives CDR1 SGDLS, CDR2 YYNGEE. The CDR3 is CASSLGGLEEQYF. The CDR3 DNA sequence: TGTGCCAGCAGCTTGGGGGGCCTTGAGGAGCAGTACTTC.

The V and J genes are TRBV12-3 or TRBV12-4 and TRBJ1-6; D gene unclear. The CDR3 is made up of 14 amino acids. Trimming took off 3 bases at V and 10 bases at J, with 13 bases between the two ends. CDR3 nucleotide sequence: TGTGCCAGCAGTTTCTTGACGTTAAACTCACCCCTCCACTTT. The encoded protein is CASSFLTLNSPLHF.

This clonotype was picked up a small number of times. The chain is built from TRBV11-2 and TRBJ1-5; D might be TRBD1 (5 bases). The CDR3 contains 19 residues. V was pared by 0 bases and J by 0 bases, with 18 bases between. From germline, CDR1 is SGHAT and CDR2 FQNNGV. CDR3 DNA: TGTGCCAGCAGCTTAGACAGGGAGAACTCCTTTACTAGCAATCAGCCCCAGCATTTT. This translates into CASSLDRENSFTSNQPQHF.

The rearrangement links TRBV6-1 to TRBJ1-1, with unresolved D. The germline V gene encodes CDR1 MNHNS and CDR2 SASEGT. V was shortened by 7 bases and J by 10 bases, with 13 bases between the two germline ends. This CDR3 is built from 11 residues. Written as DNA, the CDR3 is TGTGCCAGCAATCAGCGGGCGAGAGCTTTCTTT. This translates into CASNQRARAFF.

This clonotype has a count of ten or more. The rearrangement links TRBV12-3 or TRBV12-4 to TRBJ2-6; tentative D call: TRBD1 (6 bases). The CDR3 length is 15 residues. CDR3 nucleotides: TGTGCTAACAGCAGGGGCCCCGATGGGGCCAACGTCCTGACTTTC. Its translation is CANSRGPDGANVLTF.

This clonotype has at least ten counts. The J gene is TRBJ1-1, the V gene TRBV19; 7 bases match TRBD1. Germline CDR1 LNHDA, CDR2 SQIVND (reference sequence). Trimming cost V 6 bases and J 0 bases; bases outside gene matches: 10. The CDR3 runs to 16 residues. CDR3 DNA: TGTGCCAGTAGACAAGCACACAGGGGCCTGAACACTGAAGCTTTCTTT. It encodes CASRQAHRGLNTEAFF.

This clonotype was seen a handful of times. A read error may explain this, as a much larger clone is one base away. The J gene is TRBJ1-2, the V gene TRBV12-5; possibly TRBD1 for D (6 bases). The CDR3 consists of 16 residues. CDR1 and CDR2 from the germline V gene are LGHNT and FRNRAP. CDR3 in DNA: TGTGCTAGTGGTTTGGTGATAGCAGGGGAGTACTATGGCTGCACCTTC. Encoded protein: CASGLVIAGEYYGCTF. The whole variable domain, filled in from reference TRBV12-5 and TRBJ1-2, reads DARVTQTPRHKVTEMGQEVTMRCQPILGHNTVFWYRQTMMQGLELLAYFRNRAPLDDSGMPKDRFSAEMPDATLATLKIQPSEPRDSAVYFCASGLVIAGEYYGCTFGSGTRLTVV.